This note documents a single TCR beta chain sequence. The target antigen is unknown. This sample is drawn from a study of Ad26.COV2.S vaccination and SARS-CoV-2 variants. Overall study: The study gave Ad26.COV2.S intramuscularly, once or twice 56 days apart. The study, taken as a whole, reports: People who got the vaccine had more spike-specific TCR breadth than people who got placebo.

Clones were read by immunoSEQ multiplex PCR, and TCRdb kept only the in-frame ones, dropping some. Among about 280,000 clones listed, about 87% were seen once. The treatment was: roughly 19 received Ad26.COV2.S at low or high dose, single or two shots; roughly five received placebo; per-sample allocation not given. The investigators took samples on day 63 after the first vaccine or placebo injection. Vaccine was an Ad26 vector expressing Wuhan-strain SARS-CoV-2 spike. Germline CDR1 is SGHNT and CDR2 is YENEEA. V lost 6 bases and J 6 bases, leaving 17 bases between the germline ends. This CDR3 has 15 amino acids.

This sequence originates from a person between 18 and 59 years old who received the Ad26.COV2.S COVID-19 vaccine or a placebo. The chain combines TRBV11-3 with TRBJ2-2, with D perhaps being TRBD1 or TRBD2 (5 bases each). The specimen was peripheral blood, collected in a trial of Ad26.COV2.S vaccine versus placebo. The CDR3 sequence is CASRTGTDSPGELFF. The CDR3 DNA sequence: TGTGCCAGCAGGACCGGGACCGACTCCCCCGGGGAGCTGTTTTTT. The whole variable domain, filled in from reference TRBV11-3 and TRBJ2-2, reads EAGVVQSPRYKIIEKKQPVAFWCNPISGHNTLYWYLQNLGQGPELLIRYENEEAVDDSQLPKDRFSAERLKGVDSTLKIQPAELGDSAVYLCASRTGTDSPGELFFGEGSRLTVL.